What follows is one T cell receptor beta chain and its context. These data belong to a study of blood T cell repertoires in COVID-19. Across the study: The study drew acute and convalescent COVID-19 samples from the United States, Italy and Spain. T cells, B-cell-depleted T cells, or PBMCs provided the cDNA or gDNA that served as material.

V was pared by 0 bases and J by 5 bases, with 6 bases of the junction left unmatched. Germline lookup yields CDR1 MNHEY and CDR2 SVGEGT. The CDR3 spans 15 residues. Original data processing: Using reference gene primer amplification, nucleated cell counts were estimated. The repertoire was sequenced with immunoSEQ multiplex PCR; TCRdb's copy has only in-frame clones and lacks some. V, J and clone size are those of that table, while D and trimming were read from the DNA. The sample has over 200,000 clones, about nine tenths seen once; the top ten hold 2.5% to 3%. The sample comprised peripheral blood. The chain recombines TRBV6-2 or TRBV6-3 with TRBJ1-2; 7 positions agree with TRBD1. This clonotype was sampled from a woman aged 55-70 years with acute or convalescent COVID-19. For the CDR3, the DNA is TGTGCCAGCAGTTACTCCGGAGGGGGCGGATATGGCTACACCTTC. Protein: CASSYSGGGGYGYTF.